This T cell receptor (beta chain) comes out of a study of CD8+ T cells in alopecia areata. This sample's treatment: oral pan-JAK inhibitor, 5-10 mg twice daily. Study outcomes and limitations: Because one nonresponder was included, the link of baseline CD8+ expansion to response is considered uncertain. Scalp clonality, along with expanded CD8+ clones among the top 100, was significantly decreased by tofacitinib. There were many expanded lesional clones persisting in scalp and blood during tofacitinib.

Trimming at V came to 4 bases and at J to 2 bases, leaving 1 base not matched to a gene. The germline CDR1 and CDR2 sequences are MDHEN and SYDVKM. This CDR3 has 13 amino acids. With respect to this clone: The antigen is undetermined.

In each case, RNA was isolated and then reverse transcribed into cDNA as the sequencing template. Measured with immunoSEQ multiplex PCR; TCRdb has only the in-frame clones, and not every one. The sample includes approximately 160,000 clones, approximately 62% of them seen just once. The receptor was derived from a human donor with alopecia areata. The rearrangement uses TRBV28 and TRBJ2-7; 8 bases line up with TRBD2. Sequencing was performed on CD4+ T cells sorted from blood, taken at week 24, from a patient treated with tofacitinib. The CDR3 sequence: CASSWTSPYEQYF. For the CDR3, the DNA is TGTGCCAGCAGTTGGACTAGCCCCTACGAGCAGTACTTC. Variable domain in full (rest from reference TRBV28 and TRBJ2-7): DVKVTQSSRYLVKRTGEKVFLECVQDMDHENMFWYRQDPGLGLRLIYFSYDVKMKEKGDIPEGYSVSREKKERFSLILESASTNQTSMYLCASSWTSPYEQYFGPGTRLTVT.